Included here is one T cell receptor (beta chain) sequence, with context. This clonotype was counted only a few times. The clone's antigen remains unknown. Qualities for individual bases were not recorded, and no much larger clone is one base off. The data belong to a study of response to subunit inactivated influenza vaccine (dated by TCRdb to the late 2010s). In the study overall: Deep quantitative T cell receptor repertoire profiling was used in the study to track responses to a trivalent subunit inactivated influenza vaccine.

Library construction relied on RT-PCR. Sequencing was performed on an Illumina HiSeq 2500. TCRdb's own reprocessing of the public reads used fastp at Q25 and MiXCR and kept productive beta chains. Rows merge per CDR3 protein into single entries with the most common DNA and genes. For this sample there are around 520,000 distinct CDR3 sequences; approximately 12% appear just once. The ten largest clones represent roughly 10% of the sample. The paper as a whole reports these results and caveats: It was suggested by the authors that each seasonal influenza vaccination may recruit only a limited number of new T cells.

The cysteine opens and the phenylalanine closes a CDR3 of 14 amino acids. Of the read, only the CDR3 DNA is kept; its 42 bases are in frame from base 1. Relative to germline, V is 0 bases shorter and J is 3 bases shorter, with 8 bases between their ends. CDR1 and CDR2 are read off the germline V gene (reference sequence) as SGHNT and YYREEE. This receptor was obtained from a man over 45 who received an inactivated influenza vaccine. Donor details come from another sample of the same person, matched by shared clones. This specimen consisted of PBMCs from blood, obtained on the day of vaccination. Recombination joined TRBV5-4 with TRBJ2-3; no D segment can be confidently identified. The nucleotide sequence reads TGTGCCAGCAGCTTGGACTCAACGACAGATACGCAGTATTTT. It is translated as CASSLDSTTDTQYF.